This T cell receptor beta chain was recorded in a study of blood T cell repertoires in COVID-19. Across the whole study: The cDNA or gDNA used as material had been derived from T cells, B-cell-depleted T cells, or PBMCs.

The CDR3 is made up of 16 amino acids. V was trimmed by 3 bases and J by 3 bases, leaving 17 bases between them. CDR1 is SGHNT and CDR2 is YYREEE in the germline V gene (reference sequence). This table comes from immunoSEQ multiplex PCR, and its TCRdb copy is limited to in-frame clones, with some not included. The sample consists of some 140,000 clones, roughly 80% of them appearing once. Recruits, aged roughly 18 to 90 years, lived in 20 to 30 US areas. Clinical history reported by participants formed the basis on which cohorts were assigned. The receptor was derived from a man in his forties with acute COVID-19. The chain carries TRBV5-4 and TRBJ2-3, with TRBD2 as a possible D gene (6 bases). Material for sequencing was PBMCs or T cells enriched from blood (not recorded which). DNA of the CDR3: TGTGCCAGCAGCTCTACCGGGACCCGGGGGACAGATACGCAGTATTTT. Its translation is CASSSTGTRGTDTQYF.